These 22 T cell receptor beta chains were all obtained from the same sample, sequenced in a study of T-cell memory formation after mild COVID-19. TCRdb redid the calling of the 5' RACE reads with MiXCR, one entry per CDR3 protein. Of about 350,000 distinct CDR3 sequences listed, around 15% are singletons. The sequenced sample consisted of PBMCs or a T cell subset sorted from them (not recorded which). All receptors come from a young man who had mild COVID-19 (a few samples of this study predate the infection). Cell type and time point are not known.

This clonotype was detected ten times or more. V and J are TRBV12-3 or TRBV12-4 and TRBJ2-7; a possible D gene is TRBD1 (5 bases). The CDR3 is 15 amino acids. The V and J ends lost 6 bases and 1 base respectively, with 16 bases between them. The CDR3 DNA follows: TGTGCCAGCAGCGTTGACAGATTTCCATCCTACGAGCAGTACTTC. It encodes CASSVDRFPSYEQYF.

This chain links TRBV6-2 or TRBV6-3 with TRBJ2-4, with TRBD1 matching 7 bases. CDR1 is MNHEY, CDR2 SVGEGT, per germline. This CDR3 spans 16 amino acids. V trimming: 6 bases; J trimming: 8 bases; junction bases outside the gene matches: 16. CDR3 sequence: CASRTSLTGSVDIQYF. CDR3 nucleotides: TGTGCCAGCAGAACCTCCTTGACAGGGTCGGTGGACATTCAGTACTTC.

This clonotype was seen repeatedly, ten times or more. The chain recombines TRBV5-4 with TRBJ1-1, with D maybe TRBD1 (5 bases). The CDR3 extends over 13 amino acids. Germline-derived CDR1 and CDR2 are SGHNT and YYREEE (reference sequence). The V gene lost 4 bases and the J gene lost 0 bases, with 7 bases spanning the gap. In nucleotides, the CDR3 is TGTGCCAGCAGCGGGACCGTGAACACTGAAGCTTTCTTT. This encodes CASSGTVNTEAFF.

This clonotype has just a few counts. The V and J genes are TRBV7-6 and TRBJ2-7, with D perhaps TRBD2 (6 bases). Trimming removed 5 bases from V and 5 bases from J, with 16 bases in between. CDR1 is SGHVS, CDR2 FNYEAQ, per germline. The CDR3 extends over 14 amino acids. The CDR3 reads CASSPGTRVNEQYF. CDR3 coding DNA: TGTGCCAGCAGCCCCGGGACTCGCGTTAACGAGCAGTACTTC.

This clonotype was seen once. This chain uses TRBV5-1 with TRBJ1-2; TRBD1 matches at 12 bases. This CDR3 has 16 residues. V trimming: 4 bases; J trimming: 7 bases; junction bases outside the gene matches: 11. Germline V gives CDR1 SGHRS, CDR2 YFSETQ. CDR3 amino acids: CASSGSGTGGVLGYTF. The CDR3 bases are TGCGCCAGCAGCGGCTCCGGGACAGGGGGCGTCCTTGGCTACACCTTC.

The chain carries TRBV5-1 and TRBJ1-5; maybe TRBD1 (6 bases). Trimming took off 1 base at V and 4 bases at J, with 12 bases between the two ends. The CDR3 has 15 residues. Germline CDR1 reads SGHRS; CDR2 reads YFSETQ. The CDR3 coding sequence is TGCGCCAGCAGCTTGACAGGGAGTTGGAATCAGCCCCAGCATTTT. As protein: CASSLTGSWNQPQHF. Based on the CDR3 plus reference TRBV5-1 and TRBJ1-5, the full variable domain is KAGVTQTPRYLIKTRGQQVTLSCSPISGHRSVSWYQQTPGQGLQFLFEYFSETQRNKGNFPGRFSGRQFSNSRSEMNVSTLELGDSALYLCASSLTGSWNQPQHFGDGTRLSIL.

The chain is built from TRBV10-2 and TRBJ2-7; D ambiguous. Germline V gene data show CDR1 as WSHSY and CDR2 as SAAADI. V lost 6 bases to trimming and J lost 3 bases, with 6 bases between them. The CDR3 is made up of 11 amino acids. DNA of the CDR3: TGCGCCAGCAGAGTCGGCTACGAGCAGTACGTC. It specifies CASRVGYEQYV.

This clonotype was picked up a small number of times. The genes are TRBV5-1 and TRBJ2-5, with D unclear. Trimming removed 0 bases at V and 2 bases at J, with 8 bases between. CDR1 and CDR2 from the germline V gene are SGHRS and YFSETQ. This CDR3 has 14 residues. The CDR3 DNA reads TGCGCCAGCAGCTTGGGGGTTCCTCAAGAGACCCAGTACTTC. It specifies CASSLGVPQETQYF.

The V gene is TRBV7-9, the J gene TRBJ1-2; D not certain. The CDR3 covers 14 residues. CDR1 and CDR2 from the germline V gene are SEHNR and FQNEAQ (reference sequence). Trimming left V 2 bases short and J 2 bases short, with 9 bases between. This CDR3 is CASSLFGQNYGYTF. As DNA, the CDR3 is TGTGCCAGCAGCTTATTTGGTCAAAACTATGGCTACACCTTC.

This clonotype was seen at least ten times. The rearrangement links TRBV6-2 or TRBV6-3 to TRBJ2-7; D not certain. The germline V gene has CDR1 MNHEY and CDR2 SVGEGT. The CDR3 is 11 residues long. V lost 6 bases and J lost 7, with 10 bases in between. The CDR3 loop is CASRSPGEQYF. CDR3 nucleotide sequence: TGTGCCAGCAGAAGTCCCGGAGAGCAGTACTTC.

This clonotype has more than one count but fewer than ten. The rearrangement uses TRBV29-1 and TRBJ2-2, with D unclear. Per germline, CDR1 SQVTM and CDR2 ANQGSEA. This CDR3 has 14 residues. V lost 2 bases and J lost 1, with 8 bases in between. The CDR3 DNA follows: TGCAGCGTTGAAACCGCAGGGAACACCGGGGAGCTGTTTTTT. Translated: CSVETAGNTGELFF.

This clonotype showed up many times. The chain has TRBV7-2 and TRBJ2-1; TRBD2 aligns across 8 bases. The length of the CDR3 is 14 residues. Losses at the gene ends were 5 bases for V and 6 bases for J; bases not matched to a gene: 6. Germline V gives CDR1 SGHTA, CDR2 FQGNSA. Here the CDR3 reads CASSEGLAINEQFF. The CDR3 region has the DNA TGTGCCAGCAGCGAAGGACTAGCCATCAATGAGCAGTTCTTC.

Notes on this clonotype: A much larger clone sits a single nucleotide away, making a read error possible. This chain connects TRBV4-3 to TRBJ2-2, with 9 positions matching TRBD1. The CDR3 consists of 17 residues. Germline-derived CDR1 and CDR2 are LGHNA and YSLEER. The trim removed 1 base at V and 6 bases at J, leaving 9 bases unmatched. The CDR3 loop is CASSQGTGGANPGELFF. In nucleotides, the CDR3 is TGCGCCAGCAGCCAAGGAACAGGGGGCGCAAACCCCGGGGAGCTGTTTTTT.

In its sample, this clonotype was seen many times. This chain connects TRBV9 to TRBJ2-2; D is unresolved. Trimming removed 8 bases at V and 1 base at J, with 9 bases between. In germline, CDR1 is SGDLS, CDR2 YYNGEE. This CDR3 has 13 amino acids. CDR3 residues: CASRRENTGELFF. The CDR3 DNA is TGTGCCAGTAGAAGGGAGAACACCGGGGAGCTGTTTTTT. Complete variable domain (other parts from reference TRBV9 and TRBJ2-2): DSGVTQTPKHLITATGQRVTLRCSPRSGDLSVYWYQQSLDQGLQFLIQYYNGEERAKGNILERFSAQQFPDLHSELNLSSLELGDSALYFCASRRENTGELFFGEGSRLTVL.

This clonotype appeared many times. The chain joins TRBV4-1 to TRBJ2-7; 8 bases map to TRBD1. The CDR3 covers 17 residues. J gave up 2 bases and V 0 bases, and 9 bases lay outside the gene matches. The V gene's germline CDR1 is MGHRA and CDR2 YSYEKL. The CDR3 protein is CASSQDGGQGVTYEQYF. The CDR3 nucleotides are TGCGCCAGCAGCCAAGATGGAGGACAGGGAGTCACCTACGAGCAGTACTTC.

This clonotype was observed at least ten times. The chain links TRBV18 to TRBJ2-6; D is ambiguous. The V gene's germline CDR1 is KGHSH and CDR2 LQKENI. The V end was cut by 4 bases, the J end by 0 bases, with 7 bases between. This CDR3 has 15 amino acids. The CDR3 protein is CASSLQSSGANVLTF. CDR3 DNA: TGTGCCAGCTCACTTCAGAGCTCTGGGGCCAACGTCCTGACTTTC.

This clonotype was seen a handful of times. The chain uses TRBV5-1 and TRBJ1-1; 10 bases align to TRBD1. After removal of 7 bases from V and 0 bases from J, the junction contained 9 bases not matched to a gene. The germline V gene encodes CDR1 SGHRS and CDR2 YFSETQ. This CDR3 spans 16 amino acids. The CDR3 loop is CASSFETGGMNTEAFF. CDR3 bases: TGCGCCAGCTCATTTGAGACAGGGGGCATGAACACTGAAGCTTTCTTT.

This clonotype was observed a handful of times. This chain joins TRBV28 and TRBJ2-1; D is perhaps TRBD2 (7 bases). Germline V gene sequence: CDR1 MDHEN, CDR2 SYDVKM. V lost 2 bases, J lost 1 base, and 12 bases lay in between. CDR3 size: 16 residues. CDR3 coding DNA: TGTGCCAGCAGTTTAAGGAGGGGGGGGTCCTACAATGAGCAGTTCTTC. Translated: CASSLRRGGSYNEQFF.

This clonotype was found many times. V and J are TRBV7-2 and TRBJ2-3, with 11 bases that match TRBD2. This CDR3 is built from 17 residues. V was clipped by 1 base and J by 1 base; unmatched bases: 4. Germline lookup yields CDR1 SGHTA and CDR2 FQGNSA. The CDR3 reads CASSLGVSGGGTDTQYF. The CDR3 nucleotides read TGTGCCAGCAGCTTAGGTGTTAGCGGGGGGGGCACAGATACGCAGTATTTT. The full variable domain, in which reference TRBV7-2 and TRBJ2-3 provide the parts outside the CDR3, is GAGVSQSPSNKVTEKGKDVELRCDPISGHTALYWYRQSLGQGLEFLIYFQGNSAPDKSGLPSDRFSAERTGGSVSTLTIQRTQQEDSAVYLCASSLGVSGGGTDTQYFGPGTRLTVL.

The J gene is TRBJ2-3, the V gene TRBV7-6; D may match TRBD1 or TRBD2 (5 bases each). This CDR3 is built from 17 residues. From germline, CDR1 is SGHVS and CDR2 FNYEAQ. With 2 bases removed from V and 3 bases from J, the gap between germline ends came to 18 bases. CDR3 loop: CASSLFGAGPQTDTQYF. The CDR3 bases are TGTGCCAGCAGCTTATTTGGGGCGGGCCCTCAGACAGATACGCAGTATTTT.

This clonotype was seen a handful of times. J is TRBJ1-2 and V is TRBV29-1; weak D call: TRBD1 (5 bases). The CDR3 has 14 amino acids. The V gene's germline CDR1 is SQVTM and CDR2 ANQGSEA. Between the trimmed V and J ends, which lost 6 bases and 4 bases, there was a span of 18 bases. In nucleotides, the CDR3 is TGCAGCGTGGTTAAGGCAGGGACCTCCTATGGCTACACCTTC. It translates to CSVVKAGTSYGYTF.

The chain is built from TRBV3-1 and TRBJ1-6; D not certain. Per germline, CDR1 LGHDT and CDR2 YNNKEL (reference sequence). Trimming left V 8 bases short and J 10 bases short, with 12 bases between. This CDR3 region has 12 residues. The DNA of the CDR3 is TGTGCCAGCCGACGGGGTGGATCACCCCTCCACTTT. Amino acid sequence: CASRRGGSPLHF.